The 15 T cell receptor beta chains given below trace back to one sample, sequenced in a study of T cell responses to AZD1222 COVID-19 vaccine (dated by TCRdb to the early 2020s). The intended sense of this specimen's time point label: baseline before first vaccination. The method behind the library was the immunoSEQ multiplex PCR assay. The immuneACCESS repertoire file appears here via TCRdb, limited to in-frame rearrangements. These files lack a portion of the clones; in checked studies, under half of the deficit traces to unresolved V genes, and the cause of the others is not known. The sample profile shows around 96,000 clones; roughly 84% of them were found once. The ten largest clonotypes hold less than 3.5% of the sample. The input for sequencing was peripheral blood, taken on day 0 of AZD1222 vaccination. The receptors here all came from an adult in good health.

This clone showed up just a few times. This sequence joins TRBV7-2 and TRBJ1-2; 11 positions agree with TRBD1. Germline CDR1 is SGHTA and CDR2 is FQGNSA. V was clipped by 3 bases and J by 4 bases; unmatched bases: 4. This CDR3 comprises 15 residues. CDR3 protein: CASSFGQGARYGYTF. The CDR3 DNA is TGTGCCAGCAGCTTCGGACAGGGGGCGCGCTATGGCTACACCTTC.

The chain has TRBV19 and TRBJ1-4, with D possibly being TRBD1 (6 bases). Germline values: CDR1 LNHDA, CDR2 SQIVND (reference sequence). V lost 2 bases and J lost 7, with 17 bases in between. The CDR3 sequence is 16 residues long. The DNA for the CDR3 is TGTGCCAGTAGTATAAGATTTACAGGGCTGGGTGAAAAACTGTTTTTT. Translating it yields CASSIRFTGLGEKLFF.

V is TRBV6-6 and J is TRBJ1-2, with D unclear. V gave up 2 bases and J gave up 3 bases, with 7 bases separating them. Germline loops: CDR1 MNHNY, CDR2 SVGAGI (reference sequence). The CDR3 totals 13 residues. CDR3 sequence (DNA): TGTGCCAGCAGTTACGCCGGAGACTATGGCTACACCTTC. Translated, it gives CASSYAGDYGYTF.

The gene calls are TRBV7-6 and TRBJ1-6, with D perhaps matching TRBD1 (6 bases). Germline V gene data show CDR1 as SGHVS and CDR2 as FNYEAQ. V was shortened by 5 bases and J by 10 bases, with 18 bases between the two germline ends. The CDR3 runs to 15 residues. CDR3 amino acids: CASSQFSGVGSPLHF. The CDR3 DNA follows: TGTGCCAGCAGCCAGTTCTCAGGGGTCGGATCACCCCTCCACTTT. The full variable domain, rest sourced from reference TRBV7-6 and TRBJ1-6, is GAGVSQSPRYKVTKRGQDVALRCDPISGHVSLYWYRQALGQGPEFLTYFNYEAQQDKSGLPNDRFSAERPEGSISTLTIQRTEQRDSAMYRCASSQFSGVGSPLHFGNGTRLTVT.

The chain uses TRBV12-3 or TRBV12-4 and TRBJ1-1; D uncertain. Trimming cost V 5 bases and J 3 bases, with 10 bases left between them. CDR3 length: 13 amino acids. The CDR3 is CASSPLPHTEAFF. The CDR3 DNA reads as TGTGCCAGCAGTCCCCTTCCCCACACTGAAGCTTTCTTT.

This chain links TRBV3-1 (or the pseudogene TRBV3-2) with TRBJ2-7, with TRBD2 as a possible D gene (6 bases). There are 13 residues in the CDR3. Trimming cost V 0 bases and J 6 bases, with 9 bases left between them. Looked up from germline, CDR1 is LGHDT and CDR2 is YNNKEL (reference sequence). In DNA, the CDR3 is TGTGCCAGCAGCCAAGACGGAGGGAGCGAGCAGTACTTC. Translation gives CASSQDGGSEQYF.

This clone has just one count. The chain is built from TRBV2 and TRBJ2-1; D gene ambiguous. Germline V gene data show CDR1 as SNHLY and CDR2 as FYNNEI. V was shortened by 2 bases and J by 9 bases, with 5 bases between the two germline ends. This CDR3 region has 11 residues. CDR3: CASSENFEQFF. The CDR3 nucleotides read TGTGCCAGCAGTGAAAATTTTGAGCAGTTCTTC.

J is TRBJ1-2 and V is TRBV28; possibly TRBD1 for D (6 bases). V lost 3 bases, J lost 8 bases, and 22 bases lay in between. The CDR3 is made up of 16 amino acids. Germline assignment: CDR1 MDHEN and CDR2 SYDVKM. In DNA form, the CDR3 reads TGTGCCAGCAGTTTTAAATCCAGGGGAAGGGCTATAGGCTACACCTTC. It yields the protein CASSFKSRGRAIGYTF.

The gene calls are TRBV3-1 (or the pseudogene TRBV3-2) and TRBJ2-5, with D unresolved. Between the trimmed V and J ends, which lost 2 bases and 3 bases, there was a span of 7 bases. The germline V gene encodes CDR1 LGHDT and CDR2 YNNKEL (reference sequence). The CDR3 totals 13 residues. DNA for the CDR3: TGTGCCAGCAGCCAACGCCATAAAGAGACCCAGTACTTC. Its translation: CASSQRHKETQYF.

The V call is TRBV6-5, the J call TRBJ1-5; D not certain. Germline V gene lookup returns CDR1 MNHEY and CDR2 SVGAGI. V shed 7 bases and J shed 1 base, with 11 bases lying between them. The CDR3 is 14 amino acids. The CDR3 region has the DNA TGTGCCAGCAAAGGAGACGCCAGCAATCAGCCCCAGCATTTT. Its protein is CASKGDASNQPQHF.

The chain recombines TRBV29-1 with TRBJ1-3; no clear D gene. The CDR3 length is 11 residues. Germline assignment: CDR1 SQVTM and CDR2 ANQGSEA. V lost 6 bases, J lost 4 bases, and 7 bases lay in between. CDR3 nucleotides: TGCAGCGTGAGGCAGGGAAACACCATATATTTT. Residues: CSVRQGNTIYF. Supplemented by reference TRBV29-1 and TRBJ1-3, the full variable domain reads SAVISQKPSRDICQRGTSLTIQCQVDSQVTMMFWYRQQPGQSLTLIATANQGSEATYESGFVIDKFPISRPNLTFSTLTVSNMSPEDSSIYLCSVRQGNTIYFGEGSWLTVV.

V and J are TRBV5-1 and TRBJ2-1, with 7 nucleotides matching TRBD2. The CDR3 is 15 amino acids. Germline loops: CDR1 SGHRS, CDR2 YFSETQ. The junction had 12 bases not matched to a gene; V was cut back by 6 bases and J by 6 bases. The CDR3, as DNA: TGCGCCAGCATTAGAGGGGAGGGAGGATTCAATGAGCAGTTCTTC. Translating gives CASIRGEGGFNEQFF.

The rearrangement links TRBV27 to TRBJ1-4; 12 bases align to TRBD1. The CDR3 is made up of 16 amino acids. With V trimmed by 5 bases and J by 7 bases, 8 bases remained unmatched. Germline V gives CDR1 MNHEY, CDR2 SMNVEV (reference sequence). The CDR3 is CASSTLRDRGLEKLFF. CDR3 DNA sequence: TGTGCCAGCAGTACACTCCGGGACAGGGGGCTTGAAAAACTGTTTTTT.

The chain is built from TRBV11-2 and TRBJ2-7; 13 bases map to TRBD2. The germline gives CDR1 SGHAT, CDR2 FQNNGV. V was pared by 5 bases and J by 2 bases, with 3 bases of the junction left unmatched. This CDR3 contains 15 residues. The DNA for the CDR3 is TGTGCCAGCAGCGCGGGACTAGCGGGAACCTACGAGCAGTACTTC. Translating it yields CASSAGLAGTYEQYF.

J is TRBJ1-1 and V is TRBV14; TRBD1 might be the D (6 bases). CDR1 and CDR2 from the germline V gene are SGHDN and FVKESK. Trimming shortened V by 0 bases and J by 11 bases, and 16 bases separated the two germline ends. The CDR3 covers 14 residues. As DNA, the CDR3 is TGTGCCAGCAGCCAAGACCTAGGGGGGGTTCGGGCTTTCTTT. Amino acids: CASSQDLGGVRAFF.